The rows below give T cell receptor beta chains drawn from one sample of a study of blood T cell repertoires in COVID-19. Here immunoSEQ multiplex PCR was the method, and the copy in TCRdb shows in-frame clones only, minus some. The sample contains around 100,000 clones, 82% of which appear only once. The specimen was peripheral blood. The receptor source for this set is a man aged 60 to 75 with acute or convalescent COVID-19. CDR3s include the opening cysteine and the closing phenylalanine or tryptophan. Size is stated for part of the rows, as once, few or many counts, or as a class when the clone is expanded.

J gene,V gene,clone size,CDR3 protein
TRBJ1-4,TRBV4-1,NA,CASSQVTETNEKLFF
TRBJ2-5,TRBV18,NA,CASSPRGAETQYF
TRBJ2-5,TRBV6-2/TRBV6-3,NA,CASSYSIASGREETQYF
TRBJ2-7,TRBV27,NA,CASSRAGGPSYEQYF
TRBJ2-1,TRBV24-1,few,CATSTDRVHEQFF
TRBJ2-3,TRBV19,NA,CASSPDRANVDTQYF
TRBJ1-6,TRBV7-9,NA,CASSSPGQSSYNSPLHF
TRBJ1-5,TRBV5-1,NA,CASRPTGARNQPQHF
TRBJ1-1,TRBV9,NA,CASSDVGDRNTEAFF
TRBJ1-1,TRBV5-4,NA,CASSLGGGTEAFF
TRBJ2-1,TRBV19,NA,CASSIYQEQFF
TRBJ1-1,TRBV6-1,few,CASSEGQWGPGAFF
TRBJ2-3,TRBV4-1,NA,CASSQGDSGIGTDTQYF
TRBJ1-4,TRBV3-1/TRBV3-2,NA,CASSLGTVPGEKLFF
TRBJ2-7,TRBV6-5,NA,CASSSSGQGTYEQYF
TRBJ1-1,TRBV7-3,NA,CASSLSQNTEAFF
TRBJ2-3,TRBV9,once,CASSVVWGPTDTQYF
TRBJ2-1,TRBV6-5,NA,CASSYTSGGTEQFF
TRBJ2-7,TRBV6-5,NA,CASSYSSKFSSYEQYF
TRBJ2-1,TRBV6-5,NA,CASSQTGGPYNEQFF
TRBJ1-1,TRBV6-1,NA,CASSEVRGRNTEAFF
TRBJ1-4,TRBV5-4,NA,CASSPTRQTGPNEKLFF
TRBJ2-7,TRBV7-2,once,CASSIGTGEQYF
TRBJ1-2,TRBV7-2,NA,CASSLRGGPYGYTF
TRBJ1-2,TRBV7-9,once,CASSLRRDYGYTF
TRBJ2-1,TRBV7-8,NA,CASSSYIAGGRSEQFF
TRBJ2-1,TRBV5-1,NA,CASSPSSGVLYNEQFF
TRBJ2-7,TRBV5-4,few,CASSPDGGSYEQYF
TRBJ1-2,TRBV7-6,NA,CASSLTQGQGGNYGYTF
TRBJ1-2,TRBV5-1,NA,CASMVGQGVGGYTF
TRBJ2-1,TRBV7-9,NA,CASSPTSGGYNEQFF
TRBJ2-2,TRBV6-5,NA,CASTRTYSNTGELFF
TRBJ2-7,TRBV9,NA,CASSARGLTNSYEQYF
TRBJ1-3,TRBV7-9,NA,CASSSRQGTNTIYF
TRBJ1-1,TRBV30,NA,CAWSVGVGTGEAFF
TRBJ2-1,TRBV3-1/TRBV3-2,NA,CASSQESGLAGGPSYNEQFF
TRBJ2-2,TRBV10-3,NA,CASTPASGNTGELFF